This T cell receptor beta chain emerged from a study of T cells expressing NK-cell markers. CDR3 length: 17 amino acids. CDR1 is MNHEY and CDR2 is SVGAGI in the germline V gene. What made the TCR beta cDNA was 5'RACE template switching with UMIs. Using the 5' RACE reads, TCRdb records one entry per CDR3 protein without DNA. This repertoire includes about 460,000 distinct CDR3 sequences. This sequence joins TRBV6-5 and TRBJ2-7; TCRdb's D call, TRBD1, is unchecked because there is no DNA. This TCR came from a woman aged 50 to 60 in good health. The sequencing sample was made of blood T cells: a sorted CD56 or NKG2C T cell subset, CD4+ or CD8+ T cells, or bulk PBMC T cells (not recorded which). The CDR3 loop is CASRRETGGLDTYEQYF.